This is a list of T cell receptor beta chains from one sample in a study of blood T cell repertoires in COVID-19. Clones were sequenced by immunoSEQ multiplex PCR, and TCRdb holds only the in-frame ones, with some missing. Found here are 130,000 to 150,000 clones, roughly 89% of them singletons; the top ten hold around 1.6%. The source material was peripheral blood. Receptors originate from a human donor in a cohort sampled during active COVID-19. The CDR3 runs from the conserved cysteine through the conserved F or W. D genes are given only for firm matches. Where a row states a size, it is once, few, many or the class of an expanded clone; other rows omit it.

V	size	J	D	DNA	CDR3
TRBV9	-	TRBJ1-2	-	TGTGCCAGCAGCGATACTGAGGCCTATGGCTACACCTTC	CASSDTEAYGYTF
TRBV5-6	-	TRBJ1-5	-	TGTGCCAGCAGCAGGGGTAGCAATCAGCCCCAGCATTTT	CASSRGSNQPQHF
TRBV7-2	-	TRBJ2-2	TRBD2	TGTGCCAGCAGCCCCCTTTATGCGGGGGGTTCCACCGGGGAGCTGTTTTTT	CASSPLYAGGSTGELFF
TRBV5-1	-	TRBJ2-1	TRBD2	TGCGCCAGCAGCGCCGCGGGCGGGGGGGCCTACAATGAGCAGTTCTTC	CASSAAGGGAYNEQFF
TRBV7-2	-	TRBJ2-1	-	TGTGCCAGCAGTTTCTCGGGGGTCTACAATGAGCAGTTCTTC	CASSFSGVYNEQFF
TRBV15	-	TRBJ2-5	TRBD1	TGTGCCACCAGCACGACAGGGGTGGTGACCCAGTACTTC	CATSTTGVVTQYF
TRBV7-9	-	TRBJ1-2	TRBD1	TGTGCCAGCAGCTCCTGGGACAGGGGCTATGGCTACACCTTC	CASSSWDRGYGYTF
TRBV15	-	TRBJ2-2	-	TGTGCCACCAGCCAACAGCTAGCCATGAACACCGGGGAGCTGTTTTTT	CATSQQLAMNTGELFF
TRBV19	few	TRBJ1-6	TRBD1	TGTGCCAGTAGTATGACAGGGGGCGTCTCACCCCTCCACTTT	CASSMTGGVSPLHF
TRBV5-1	once	TRBJ2-2	TRBD2	TGCGCCAGCAGGCATGGCGGCCTAGCGGGGGGGCAGCGCACCGGGGAGCTGTTTTTT	CASRHGGLAGGQRTGELFF
TRBV5-1	-	TRBJ2-1	TRBD2	TGCGCCAGCAGCTTCCAGAGCGGGGGGACCTACAATGAGCAGTTCTTC	CASSFQSGGTYNEQFF
TRBV9	-	TRBJ1-1	TRBD1	TGTGCCAGCAGCGAGAGACAGGGTACTGAAGCTTTCTTT	CASSERQGTEAFF
TRBV7-3	-	TRBJ2-3	-	TGTGCCAGCAGCCCAACCGGTGGCACAGATACGCAGTATTTT	CASSPTGGTDTQYF
TRBV29-1	-	TRBJ2-7	-	TGCAGCGTTGAAAGGCCCGGGTCCTACGAGCAGTACTTC	CSVERPGSYEQYF
TRBV7-9	few	TRBJ1-2	-	TGTGCCAGCAGCCTCTACTATGGCTACACCTTC	CASSLYYGYTF
TRBV19	-	TRBJ2-3	-	TGTGCCAGTAGTATCTTCGGGGATACGCAGTATTTT	CASSIFGDTQYF
TRBV6-5	-	TRBJ1-1	-	TGTGCCAGCAGTTACTCGGGGGGGAACACTGAAGCTTTCTTT	CASSYSGGNTEAFF
TRBV14	-	TRBJ1-1	TRBD1	TGTGCCAGCAGCCAAGACCGCAGAGGACAGGGTTTCATGAACACTGAAGCTTTCTTT	CASSQDRRGQGFMNTEAFF
TRBV18	-	TRBJ2-1	TRBD2	TGTGCCAGCTCACCGTCTAGCGGCTTCTACAATGAGCAGTTCTTC	CASSPSSGFYNEQFF
TRBV6-2/TRBV6-3	-	TRBJ2-5	TRBD1	TGTGCCAGCAGTTACCGAAGGGACAGGGCTCAAGAGACCCAGTACTTC	CASSYRRDRAQETQYF
TRBV7-3	-	TRBJ1-4	TRBD1	TGTGCCAGCAGCTGGACAGGGGGGGAAAAACTGTTTTTT	CASSWTGGEKLFF
TRBV5-1	-	TRBJ1-3	-	TGCGCCAGCAGCTTGATACCGACAGTATCGGGAAACACCATATATTTT	CASSLIPTVSGNTIYF
TRBV25-1	-	TRBJ2-3	-	TGTGCCAGCAGTGAAGTAGGGAGCCCCCACACAGATACGCAGTATTTT	CASSEVGSPHTDTQYF
TRBV5-1	-	TRBJ2-2	TRBD1	TGCGCCAGCAGCTTGAGTCAGGGGGCTGTCGGGGAGCTGTTTTTT	CASSLSQGAVGELFF
TRBV6-5	-	TRBJ1-5	TRBD1	TGTGCCAGCAGTCGACAGGGAAGCCGCACGCCCCAGCATTTT	CASSRQGSRTPQHF
TRBV4-3	-	TRBJ1-2	-	TGCGCCAGCAGCCAAGACAGGTTGAACTATGGCTACACCTTC	CASSQDRLNYGYTF
TRBV10-2	-	TRBJ2-7	TRBD2	TGCGCCAGCGGAGGACTAGCGGGGGGCTACGAGCAGTACTTC	CASGGLAGGYEQYF
TRBV6-6	-	TRBJ1-5	-	TGTGCCAGCGGCAGTAGCAATCAGCCCCAGCATTTT	CASGSSNQPQHF
TRBV12-3/TRBV12-4	once	TRBJ2-7	TRBD1	TGTGCCAGCAGTTTTGCAGGGGGCTACGAGCAGTACTTC	CASSFAGGYEQYF
TRBV18	-	TRBJ1-1	-	TGTGCCAGCTCACCAGGCAGGGGCGTGAACACTGAAGCTTTCTTT	CASSPGRGVNTEAFF
TRBV4-2	-	TRBJ2-1	TRBD1	TGTGCCAGCAGCCAAGTGGCCGGGACAGGGCCATACAATGAGCAGTTCTTC	CASSQVAGTGPYNEQFF
TRBV3-1/TRBV3-2	-	TRBJ1-3	TRBD1	TGTGCCAGCAGCCAGATGGACAGGGGGCCTGGAAACACCATATATTTT	CASSQMDRGPGNTIYF
TRBV2	-	TRBJ2-7	TRBD1	TGTGCCAGCAGTGAACAGGGGGTAAGCTCCTACGAGCAGTACTTC	CASSEQGVSSYEQYF
TRBV5-6	-	TRBJ2-2	-	TGTGCCAGCAGCTGGGGTAGGCGGAGGACCGGGGAGCTGTTTTTT	CASSWGRRRTGELFF
TRBV11-2	once	TRBJ2-5	TRBD2	TGTGCCAGCAGCCCGAACGGGGGGGGACAAGAGACCCAGTACTTC	CASSPNGGGQETQYF
TRBV5-4	few	TRBJ2-1	-	TGTGCCAGCAGCTTGGTTGGAGATCTGTTCTACAATGAGCAGTTCTTC	CASSLVGDLFYNEQFF
TRBV11-2	-	TRBJ2-1	-	TGTGCCAGCAGCTCAAGGCCGGGGACACGGGAAGGTTCCTACAATGAGCAGTTCTTC	CASSSRPGTREGSYNEQFF
TRBV15	-	TRBJ1-4	TRBD1	TGTGCCACCAGCAGAGATCCCGGGACAGTTAATGAAAAACTGTTTTTT	CATSRDPGTVNEKLFF
TRBV7-7	-	TRBJ2-7	-	TGTGCCAGCAGCTTAGGGACAGCCACTACCTACGAGCAGTACTTC	CASSLGTATTYEQYF
TRBV27	-	TRBJ2-7	-	TGTGCCAGCAGTTTGAGGGTCCCTGGGCGGGCCTACGAGCAGTACTTC	CASSLRVPGRAYEQYF
TRBV6-4	-	TRBJ1-2	-	TGTGCCAGCAGTGACTCCTTCTATGGCTACACCTTC	CASSDSFYGYTF
TRBV4-2	-	TRBJ1-2	-	TGTGCCAGCAGCCAAGCAGGCTATGGGGGGGGAACTAACTATGGCTACACCTTC	CASSQAGYGGGTNYGYTF
TRBV9	-	TRBJ1-3	TRBD1	TGTGCCAGCAGCGGTGGAACAGGGGCTGGAAACACCATATATTTT	CASSGGTGAGNTIYF
TRBV18	-	TRBJ1-1	TRBD1	TGTGCCAGCTCACTCACAGGGGGTCGGAACACTGAAGCTTTCTTT	CASSLTGGRNTEAFF
TRBV19	-	TRBJ1-2	-	TGTGCCAGTAGTATCTTGGGGGGGAACTATGGCTACACCTTC	CASSILGGNYGYTF
TRBV7-8	-	TRBJ2-4	-	TGTGCCAGCAGCCCCGAGAGGAGAATTCAGTACTTC	CASSPERRIQYF
TRBV4-1	-	TRBJ2-7	TRBD1	TGCGCCAGCAGCCCACAGGGGGCCTCTCACGAGCAGTACTTC	CASSPQGASHEQYF
TRBV5-1	-	TRBJ1-2	TRBD1	TGCGCCAGCAGCTTGGGGGGACAGGGCGCCTATGGCTACACCTTC	CASSLGGQGAYGYTF
TRBV6-2/TRBV6-3	-	TRBJ2-7	TRBD1	TGTGCCAGCAGTTACTTTCCGGGACAGGGTACCGGCCTAATCGGCTACGAGCAGTACTTC	CASSYFPGQGTGLIGYEQYF